Below, 23 T cell receptor beta chains from the same sample are listed, as sequenced in a study of cytomegalovirus exposure and HLA in healthy donors. Use of 60 Vbeta and 13 Jbeta primers characterized the PCR. The method was immunoSEQ multiplex PCR; TCRdb's version includes in-frame clones alone and lacks a portion of them. Of roughly 120,000 clones in the sample, around 88% are singletons; the top ten hold about 1.8%. Sequencing was performed on PBMCs. All receptors derive from a middle-aged man in good health and CMV-seronegative.

The chain links TRBV28 to TRBJ1-5, with D maybe TRBD1 (5 bases). The CDR3 is made up of 13 amino acids. V lost 10 bases and J lost 0, with 10 bases in between. Germline values: CDR1 MDHEN, CDR2 SYDVKM. The CDR3: CAIGGLSNQPQHF. The CDR3 coding sequence is TGTGCCATCGGGGGTCTTAGCAATCAGCCCCAGCATTTT. The full variable domain, with the rest looked up from reference TRBV28 and TRBJ1-5, is DVKVTQSSRYLVKRTGEKVFLECVQDMDHENMFWYRQDPGLGLRLIYFSYDVKMKEKGDIPEGYSVSREKKERFSLILESASTNQTSMYLCAIGGLSNQPQHFGDGTRLSIL.

This chain uses TRBV2 with TRBJ2-2; D uncertain. In germline, CDR1 is SNHLY, CDR2 FYNNEI. The CDR3 runs 14 residues. V lost 7 bases and J lost 0, with 9 bases in between. The CDR3 spells CASMARSNTGELFF. DNA of the CDR3: TGTGCCAGCATGGCTCGTTCGAACACCGGGGAGCTGTTTTTT. Full variable domain (remainder filled in from reference TRBV2 and TRBJ2-2): EPEVTQTPSHQVTQMGQEVILRCVPISNHLYFYWYRQILGQKVEFLVSFYNNEISEKSEIFDDQFSVERPDGSNFTLKIRSTKLEDSAMYFCASMARSNTGELFFGEGSRLTVL.

This clone was detected only once. The genes are TRBV5-6 and TRBJ1-2; D not certain. The ends were cut back, 0 bases at V and 3 bases at J, with 12 bases in the middle. The CDR3 spans 15 residues. Germline CDR1 SGHDT, CDR2 YYEEEE. The CDR3 loop is CASSLVTSRYYGYTF. The CDR3 DNA is TGTGCCAGCAGCTTGGTGACTAGTAGGTACTATGGCTACACCTTC. The variable domain in full, with the rest retrieved from reference TRBV5-6 and TRBJ1-2, is DAGVTQSPTHLIKTRGQQVTLRCSPKSGHDTVSWYQQALGQGPQFIFQYYEEEERQRGNFPDRFSGHQFPNYSSELNVNALLLGDSALYLCASSLVTSRYYGYTFGSGTRLTVV.

The chain is built from TRBV27 and TRBJ2-1; D gene ambiguous. V was cut by 4 bases and J by 6 bases, with 10 bases left in between. This CDR3 region has 13 residues. The germline CDR1 and CDR2 sequences are MNHEY and SMNVEV (reference sequence). CDR3 sequence: CASSSLGSNEQFF. As DNA, the CDR3 is TGTGCCAGCAGTTCCCTGGGCAGCAATGAGCAGTTCTTC.

The chain joins TRBV25-1 to TRBJ2-7; 9 nucleotides match TRBD2. CDR1 is MGHDK, CDR2 SYGVNS, per germline. Losses at the gene ends were 7 bases for V and 3 bases for J; bases not matched to a gene: 7. CDR3 length: 14 residues. The CDR3 nucleotides read TGTGCCAGCATCCCAAGCGGGGGGAACTACGAGCAGTACTTC. Its translation: CASIPSGGNYEQYF.

CDR3 coding DNA: TGTGCCTGGGAACCCACCGGGACAGACCGCGAGCAGTACTTC. This codes for CAWEPTGTDREQYF. The J gene is TRBJ2-7, the V gene TRBV30, with TRBD1 matching 7 bases. This CDR3 contains 14 residues. Unmatched junction bases numbered 13, after V lost 5 bases and J lost 6 bases. Germline CDR1 reads GTSNPN; CDR2 reads SVGIG (reference sequence).

The table lists this clone with a count of one. This rearrangement joins TRBV7-2 to TRBJ2-4; tentative D call: TRBD2 (7 bases). This CDR3 spans 14 amino acids. The V gene's germline CDR1 is SGHTA and CDR2 FQGNSA. V was trimmed by 0 bases and J by 7 bases, leaving 10 bases between them. The CDR3 nucleotides are TGTGCCAGCAGCTTAGCGGGGGGGCTGAACATTCAGTACTTC. Protein product: CASSLAGGLNIQYF.

This chain uses TRBV6-1 with TRBJ1-1, with 8 bases matching TRBD1. Germline CDR1 is MNHNS and CDR2 is SASEGT. Trimming took 2 bases from V and 9 from J; bases not matched to a gene: 2. This CDR3 is built from 12 residues. The CDR3, as DNA: TGTGCCAGCAGTGAACGGACAGGGCAAGCTTTCTTT. Translating it yields CASSERTGQAFF.

In the case of this clone: The same CDR3 also results from other DNA sequences found in this sample. This chain connects TRBV5-1 to TRBJ1-1, with 8 bases matching TRBD1. The CDR3 runs to 13 residues. Germline CDR1 reads SGHRS; CDR2 reads YFSETQ. Trimming cost V 4 bases and J 5 bases; bases outside gene matches: 4. This CDR3 reads CASSPWTGTEAFF. CDR3 nucleotides: TGCGCCAGCAGCCCGTGGACAGGGACTGAAGCTTTCTTT.

A remark on this clone: One end of the junction is discordant with germline, which a read error may explain. This chain uses TRBV6-5 with TRBJ1-5, with D uncertain. This CDR3 has 14 residues. Germline V gene sequence: CDR1 MNHEY, CDR2 SVGAGI. CDR3 region: CASSTDGSNQPRHF. DNA of the CDR3: TGTGCCAGCAGTACTGACGGGAGCAATCAGCCCCGGCATTTT.

This chain links TRBV2 with TRBJ2-1; 11 nucleotides agree with TRBD1. The CDR3 is 15 residues long. CDR1 SNHLY and CDR2 FYNNEI come from the germline V gene. After removal of 6 bases from V and 0 bases from J, the junction contained 1 base not matched to a gene. Written as DNA, the CDR3 is TGTGCCAGCAGAGGGACAGGGGGCTCCTACAATGAGCAGTTCTTC. It encodes CASRGTGGSYNEQFF.

The chain combines TRBV4-1 with TRBJ2-7, with 11 bases matching TRBD2. This CDR3 comprises 17 residues. CDR1 MGHRA and CDR2 YSYEKL come from the germline V gene. Trimming removed 0 bases from V and 3 bases from J; junction bases left unmatched: 7. The CDR3 loop reads CASSQEPSGGLGYEQYF. Here the CDR3 DNA reads TGCGCCAGCAGCCAAGAGCCTAGCGGGGGGTTAGGCTACGAGCAGTACTTC.

V is TRBV28 and J is TRBJ2-3; the match to TRBD2 covers 7 bases. The V segment lost 8 bases and the J segment 3 bases; nucleotides outside the gene matches: 8. The germline CDR1 and CDR2 sequences are MDHEN and SYDVKM. The CDR3 has 14 amino acids. CDR3 amino acids: CASQNTGGTDTQYF. The CDR3 DNA is TGTGCCAGCCAAAATACGGGGGGAACAGATACGCAGTATTTT.

This chain uses TRBV7-8 with TRBJ2-7; 7 nucleotides match TRBD1. The V gene's germline CDR1 is SGHVS and CDR2 FQNEAQ. After removal of 7 bases from V and 0 bases from J, the junction contained 3 bases not matched to a gene. The CDR3 is 13 residues long. The CDR3 nucleotides are TGTGCCAGCAAGGGACAGAGCTCCTACGAGCAGTACTTC. Its translation is CASKGQSSYEQYF.

The chain has TRBV18 and TRBJ2-7, with D maybe TRBD1 (5 bases). CDR1 and CDR2 (germline): KGHSH, LQKENI. Between the trimmed V and J ends, which lost 2 bases and 9 bases, there was a span of 14 bases. This CDR3 comprises 13 residues. This CDR3 reads CASSPDTGLGQYF. The CDR3 nucleotides are TGTGCCAGCTCACCAGACACAGGTTTAGGGCAGTACTTC.

This chain connects TRBV9 to TRBJ1-6, with D perhaps matching TRBD1 (5 bases). The V end was cut by 4 bases, the J end by 10 bases, with 24 bases between. Germline V gene lookup returns CDR1 SGDLS and CDR2 YYNGEE. CDR3 size: 17 residues. This CDR3 reads CASSPLLTRETGSPLHF. CDR3 in DNA: TGTGCCAGCAGCCCCCTTCTGACCAGGGAAACAGGCTCACCCCTCCACTTT.

The gene calls are TRBV5-1 and TRBJ1-4, with TRBD1 matching 9 bases. CDR3 length: 16 amino acids. Unmatched junction bases numbered 10, after V lost 2 bases and J lost 8 bases. Germline V CDR1 and CDR2: SGHRS, YFSETQ. The CDR3 sequence is CASSFEQGARQEKLFF. CDR3 DNA: TGCGCCAGCAGCTTTGAACAGGGGGCGCGGCAGGAAAAACTGTTTTTT.

This clone is a singleton in its sample. This chain links TRBV2 with TRBJ2-2, with 14 bases identical to TRBD2. V trimming: 6 bases; J trimming: 4 bases; junction bases outside the gene matches: 7. Looked up from germline, CDR1 is SNHLY and CDR2 is FYNNEI. The CDR3 runs 17 residues. The CDR3 is CASRGLAGARGTGELFF. The CDR3 DNA follows: TGTGCCAGCAGGGGACTAGCGGGGGCTCGAGGCACCGGGGAGCTGTTTTTT.

The gene calls are TRBV6-5 and TRBJ1-1, with 8 bases fitting TRBD1. There are 13 residues in the CDR3. V was pared by 4 bases and J by 11 bases, with 9 bases of the junction left unmatched. The germline CDR1 and CDR2 sequences are MNHEY and SVGAGI. The CDR3 DNA reads TGTGCCAGCAGTTCGCAGGGGGCTATTGTTGCTTTCTTT. It translates to CASSSQGAIVAFF.

The chain couples TRBV4-3 to TRBJ2-7; 8 bases are a match to TRBD1. V was clipped by 2 bases and J by 2 bases; unmatched bases: 2. Germline CDR1 and CDR2: LGHNA and YSLEER. The length of the CDR3 is 14 residues. The CDR3 sequence: CASSQRTGPYEQYF. The CDR3 DNA is TGCGCCAGCAGCCAACGGACAGGGCCCTACGAGCAGTACTTC.

The chain recombines TRBV2 with TRBJ2-3; 8 bases line up with TRBD1. Trimming removed 2 bases from V and 6 bases from J; junction bases left unmatched: 1. This CDR3 has 13 amino acids. Germline V gene sequence: CDR1 SNHLY, CDR2 FYNNEI. The CDR3 DNA sequence: TGTGCCAGCAGTGAAAACAGGGGGGATACGCAGTATTTT. Translated, it gives CASSENRGDTQYF.

V is TRBV5-5 and J is TRBJ1-1; 9 positions agree with TRBD1. Trimming cost V 4 bases and J 6 bases; bases outside gene matches: 16. Germline lookup yields CDR1 SGHKS and CDR2 YYEKEE (reference sequence). The CDR3 length is 17 residues. The DNA of the CDR3 is TGTGCCAGCAGCCGGGGAGGGACAGGGTGGGCCGAGGCTGAAGCTTTCTTT. It yields the protein CASSRGGTGWAEAEAFF.

This chain links TRBV27 with TRBJ1-6; 7 bases fit TRBD1. CDR3 length: 17 amino acids. V shed 5 bases, J shed 0 bases, and the junction held 7 bases outside the gene matches. Looked up from germline, CDR1 is MNHEY and CDR2 is SMNVEV (reference sequence). The CDR3 loop is CASSPGTDASYNSPLHF. The CDR3 coding sequence is TGTGCCAGCAGTCCAGGGACAGACGCCTCCTATAATTCACCCCTCCACTTT.